A single sample is the source of the 13 T cell receptor beta chains below, sequenced in a study of regulatory T cells in long-lasting Graves disease. The authors built TCR beta libraries using iRepertoire HTBI primers and Arm-PCR of CDR3 regions. TCRdb re-analysed the multiplex PCR reads in MiXCR, keeping a single row per CDR3 protein. The sample has some 420,000 distinct CDR3 sequences, about 20% seen once. The time point denotes: persistent/refractory GD, antithyroid drugs over 5 years with positive TRAb. With RNA extracted from PBMCs as input, the TCR library was made. Sequencing was performed on peripheral blood mononuclear cells (PBMCs), taken when the disease was refractory, from a patient treated with antithyroid drugs. The receptor source for this set is a female donor with Graves disease.

This clonotype was counted ten times or more. V is TRBV27 and J is TRBJ1-2, with unresolved D. Germline V CDR1 and CDR2: MNHEY, SMNVEV (reference sequence). Trimming shortened V by 3 bases and J by 4 bases, and 12 bases separated the two germline ends. This CDR3 is 14 amino acids long. For the CDR3, the DNA is TGTGCCAGCAGTTTTTCGACCGGACCCTATGGCTACACCTTC. Its translation is CASSFSTGPYGYTF.

The chain carries TRBV19 and TRBJ2-2; D uncertain. This CDR3 has 15 residues. V lost 1 base and J lost 5, with 11 bases in between. Germline V gene lookup returns CDR1 LNHDA and CDR2 SQIVND (reference sequence). CDR3 coding DNA: TGTGCCAGTAGTATAGGGCGGCCCGAGACCGGGGAGCTGTTTTTT. The encoded protein is CASSIGRPETGELFF.

The J gene is TRBJ1-4, the V gene TRBV20-1; no clear D gene. Trimming cost V 3 bases and J 7 bases, with 9 bases left between them. Germline CDR1 DFQATT, CDR2 SNEGSKA (reference sequence). This CDR3 has 12 amino acids. The CDR3 bases are TGCAGTGCTAGTACCAATCCTGAAAAACTGTTTTTT. It encodes CSASTNPEKLFF.

This clonotype was counted ten times or more. V gene TRBV10-3 combines with J gene TRBJ2-2, with D tentatively TRBD2 (5 bases). Germline V CDR1 and CDR2: ENHRY, SYGVKD. This CDR3 comprises 14 residues. Trimming removed 2 bases at V and 5 bases at J, with 9 bases between. The CDR3 protein is CAISEKRGTGELFF. The CDR3 DNA follows: TGTGCCATCAGTGAGAAGAGAGGGACCGGGGAGCTGTTTTTT.

The chain is built from TRBV19 and TRBJ1-5; 7 nucleotides match TRBD1. V gave up 2 bases and J gave up 1 base; unmatched junction bases: 2. Germline values: CDR1 LNHDA, CDR2 SQIVND (reference sequence). The CDR3 has 15 amino acids. The CDR3 DNA is TGTGCCAGTAGTATATCAGGGGGAAGCAATCAGCCCCAGCATTTT. It yields the protein CASSISGGSNQPQHF.

Many counts were recorded for this clonotype. The chain uses TRBV29-1 and TRBJ1-2, with no clear D. The V and J ends lost 4 bases and 4 bases respectively, with 10 bases between them. CDR3 length: 12 residues. Germline V gives CDR1 SQVTM, CDR2 ANQGSEA. The CDR3 region has the DNA TGCAGCGTTGTTGGCAGCACCTATGGCTACACCTTC. It encodes CSVVGSTYGYTF.

A remark on this clonotype: One junction end disagrees with the germline gene, perhaps due to a read error. The V gene is TRBV6-5, the J gene TRBJ1-1; 7 positions match TRBD1. The germline V gene has CDR1 MNHEY and CDR2 SVGAGI. This CDR3 is 15 amino acids long. As DNA, the CDR3 is TGTGCCAGCAGTAACTCCGGACAGGTGAACACTGAAGCTTTCTTT. Its protein product is CASSNSGQVNTEAFF.

This clonotype appeared many times. This rearrangement joins TRBV11-3 to TRBJ2-7, with a tentative D call TRBD1 (5 bases). V lost 5 bases and J 7 bases, leaving 9 bases between the germline ends. The CDR3 runs to 11 residues. Germline CDR1 and CDR2: SGHNT and YENEEA. In DNA form, the CDR3 reads TGTGCCAGCAGCACAGGTTTGGAGCAGTACTTC. Translating gives CASSTGLEQYF.

Many counts were recorded for this clonotype. The chain recombines TRBV7-2 with TRBJ1-1; no definite D call. Germline V gene lookup returns CDR1 SGHTA and CDR2 FQGNSA. The ends were cut back, 5 bases at V and 3 bases at J, with 7 bases in the middle. This CDR3 is 12 amino acids long. The CDR3 DNA reads as TGTGCCAGCAGCCCGACTTACACTGAAGCTTTCTTT. This sequence encodes CASSPTYTEAFF.

This clonotype was picked up a small number of times. The chain joins TRBV24-1 to TRBJ2-1, with a possible D match to TRBD2 (5 bases). Trimming took off 0 bases at V and 10 bases at J, with 12 bases between the two ends. Germline assignment: CDR1 KGHDR and CDR2 SFDVKD. The CDR3 has 14 residues. The CDR3 bases are TGTGCCACCAGTGATTTGGCCAACCGCGGGGAGCAGTTCTTC. This encodes CATSDLANRGEQFF.

This clonotype was counted at least ten times. This chain uses TRBV11-2 with TRBJ1-1, with a weak D call TRBD1 (6 bases). The germline gives CDR1 SGHAT, CDR2 FQNNGV. The V gene lost 4 bases and the J gene lost 6 bases, with 12 bases spanning the gap. The CDR3 runs to 13 residues. CDR3: CASSSSGQSEAFF. Here the CDR3 DNA reads TGTGCCAGCAGCTCGTCCGGACAGTCTGAAGCTTTCTTT.

The sample holds many counts of this clonotype. The chain uses TRBV30 and TRBJ1-6; weak D call: TRBD1 (6 bases). V lost 3 bases, J lost 9 bases, and 9 bases lay in between. Germline V gives CDR1 GTSNPN, CDR2 SVGIG (reference sequence). This CDR3 region has 12 residues. DNA for the CDR3: TGTGCCTGGAGACAGGGTGCTTCACCCCTCCACTTT. It is translated as CAWRQGASPLHF.

This clonotype was counted at least ten times. The V gene is TRBV9, the J gene TRBJ2-7, with TRBD2 identical over 11 bases. Germline V lookup: CDR1 SGDLS, CDR2 YYNGEE. J was trimmed by 7 bases and V by 0 bases; bases with no gene match: 9. This CDR3 region has 16 residues. CDR3 loop: CASSVGLAGGPLEQYF. DNA of the CDR3: TGTGCCAGCAGCGTAGGGCTAGCGGGAGGACCCTTGGAGCAGTACTTC.